This record covers a single T cell receptor (beta chain). Its antigen is as yet unknown. The data stem from a study of cytomegalovirus exposure and HLA in healthy donors. The CDR3 sequence is 21 residues long. Germline CDR1 LGHNA, CDR2 YNFKEQ. Trimming cost V 0 bases and J 3 bases, with 27 bases left between them. The study's findings and limits: Some V segments could not be told apart, so they were left out, TRBV6-2 and TRBV6-3 among them. In vitro data verified a few CMV-associated chains as specific for CMV antigens.

Primers for the PCR totalled 60 Vbeta and 13 Jbeta. Libraries were prepared by immunoSEQ multiplex PCR; TCRdb keeps only in-frame clonotypes and omits some of them. The table records 150,000 to 200,000 clones, approximately 82% of them present only once. Sequencing was performed on PBMCs. The sequence came from a woman in her thirties in good health and CMV-seronegative. The V and J genes are TRBV4-2 and TRBJ2-1; TRBD2 is a possible D gene (6 bases). Here the CDR3 DNA reads TGTGCCAGCAGCCAAGAGGCGGGATCATCCCTTCTCGGGGTTTTCTACAATGAGCAGTTCTTC. This codes for CASSQEAGSSLLGVFYNEQFF.